This TCR beta chain was obtained from a study of molecular identifiers for immune sequencing clone quantification. Bulk TCR libraries were made with methods that had been previously described and with listed TCR primers. One entry per CDR3 protein results from TCRdb running MiXCR on the PCR reads. The data show about 640,000 distinct CDR3 sequences, nearly 20% seen once. Sorted inputs of roughly 19,000 to 1,100,000 cells, with 10%, 30% or 50% RNA, yielded naive CD8 libraries. A remark on this clonotype: The target antigen is unknown. Being one base from a much bigger clone, this may be a read error.

Germline CDR1 LGHNA, CDR2 YNFKEQ. This CDR3 spans 15 amino acids. Trimming stripped 4 bases from V and 1 base from J, with 13 bases between. Points from the study as a whole: Underestimation of highly expanded clone sizes could arise where identical TCR molecules share a barcode. A single cell's spiked Jurkat TCR RNA was reportedly detectable among one million naive cells.

Sequenced input: naive CD8+ T cells from blood, with Jurkat cell RNA spiked in. The subset is: FACS-sorted CD8+CD4-CCR7+CD45RA+ naive T cells. The rearrangement uses TRBV4-2 and TRBJ1-1; the D gene is possibly TRBD1 (5 bases). The receptor's source is a human donor in good health. Some libraries in this study had Jurkat cell RNA spiked in. This chain's CDR3 is CASSLEGRSNTEAFF. The CDR3, as DNA: TGTGCCAGCAGCCTGGAGGGACGGTCGAACACTGAAGCTTTCTTT.